Each of the 16 T cell receptor beta chains below was sequenced from the same sample in a study of T cell responses to AZD1222 COVID-19 vaccine. The assay was immunoSEQ multiplex PCR, and TCRdb's table has in-frame clones only and misses some. The sample has roughly 110,000 clones; roughly 90% are singletons. The sequenced sample was peripheral blood, obtained on day 0 of AZD1222 vaccination. All receptors come from an adult in good health.

V is TRBV11-3 and J is TRBJ2-1, with 12 bases fitting TRBD2. The CDR3 totals 17 residues. In germline, CDR1 is SGHNT, CDR2 YENEEA. The V and J ends lost 2 bases and 2 bases, in that order; junction bases with no gene match: 4. The chain's CDR3 is CASSLHRTSGAYNEQFF. The CDR3 DNA follows: TGTGCCAGCAGCTTACACCGGACTAGCGGGGCCTACAATGAGCAGTTCTTC.

Of note for this clone: This CDR3 is also generated by other DNA sequences in the sample. The chain combines TRBV6-2 or TRBV6-3 with TRBJ1-2; D is unresolved. CDR1 MNHEY and CDR2 SVGEGT come from the germline V gene. Trimming removed 6 bases at V and 5 bases at J, with 7 bases between. This CDR3 region has 11 residues. CDR3 nucleotide sequence: TGTGCCAGCAGCTCAGGTTATGGCTACACCTTC. Residues: CASSSGYGYTF.

V is TRBV30 and J is TRBJ2-2; D gene unclear. Per germline, CDR1 GTSNPN and CDR2 SVGIG (reference sequence). This CDR3 is 16 amino acids long. Trimming shortened V by 5 bases and J by 4 bases, and 20 bases separated the two germline ends. The CDR3 region has the DNA TGTGCCTGGGTTCCGGATAGATCCCGTCGCACCGGGGAGCTGTTTTTT. Its protein product is CAWVPDRSRRTGELFF.

The chain has TRBV29-1 and TRBJ1-1; D gene unclear. Germline CDR1 SQVTM, CDR2 ANQGSEA. V lost 6 bases, J lost 0 bases, and 17 bases lay in between. The length of the CDR3 is 15 residues. The CDR3 DNA reads as TGCAGCGTACATAGTTCACTAAGAATGAACACTGAAGCTTTCTTT. This sequence encodes CSVHSSLRMNTEAFF.

The chain joins TRBV7-6 to TRBJ2-2; D may be TRBD2 (6 bases). The V end was cut by 5 bases, the J end by 6 bases, with 19 bases between. There are 16 residues in the CDR3. In germline, CDR1 is SGHVS, CDR2 FNYEAQ. CDR3: CASSQGLLGSSGELFF. In nucleotides, the CDR3 is TGTGCCAGCAGCCAAGGGCTTCTCGGGAGTTCCGGGGAGCTGTTTTTT.

This chain links TRBV6-1 with TRBJ1-2, with 7 bases that match TRBD1. Trimming removed 1 base from V and 8 bases from J; junction bases left unmatched: 10. Germline CDR1 is MNHNS and CDR2 is SASEGT. The CDR3 runs to 15 residues. CDR3 loop: CASSEGSRDRNGYTF. DNA of the CDR3: TGTGCCAGCAGTGAAGGGTCCCGGGACAGAAACGGCTACACCTTC.

The CDR3 DNA sequence: TGTGCCAGTAGTGCCAATCCCTGGGACAGGGAGACTTACGAGCAGTACTTC. As protein: CASSANPWDRETYEQYF. The chain is built from TRBV19 and TRBJ2-7; 9 bases are shared with TRBD1. The CDR3 spans 17 residues. V lost 5 bases and J lost 4; bases outside the gene matches: 15. Germline-derived CDR1 and CDR2 are LNHDA and SQIVND (reference sequence).

The chain recombines TRBV19 with TRBJ2-5; the D is unclear. The V end lost 1 base, the J end lost 4 bases, and 13 bases lay between the germline ends. The CDR3 extends over 15 amino acids. Germline-derived CDR1 and CDR2 are LNHDA and SQIVND (reference sequence). In nucleotides, the CDR3 is TGTGCCAGTAGTATAGGGCCTTTTTCGGGAGAGACCCAGTACTTC. This translates into CASSIGPFSGETQYF.

The count of this clone is one. The chain recombines TRBV14 with TRBJ1-3; unclear D gene. The germline gives CDR1 SGHDN, CDR2 FVKESK. V gave up 1 base and J gave up 6 bases, with 4 bases separating them. The CDR3 has 12 residues. CDR3 in amino acids: CASSQVINTIYF. The CDR3 DNA reads TGTGCCAGCAGCCAAGTGATAAACACCATATATTTT.

The V call is TRBV7-2, the J call TRBJ2-4; D remains unclear. V lost 0 bases, J lost 7 bases, and 10 bases lay in between. Germline-derived CDR1 and CDR2 are SGHTA and FQGNSA. The CDR3 runs to 14 residues. CDR3 region: CASSLALGPNIQYF. DNA for the CDR3: TGTGCCAGCAGCTTAGCTCTGGGCCCGAACATTCAGTACTTC.

This sequence joins TRBV5-1 and TRBJ2-1, with 10 bases identical to TRBD2. The CDR3 is 14 residues long. The V gene's germline CDR1 is SGHRS and CDR2 YFSETQ. Trimming took 2 bases from V and 7 from J; bases not matched to a gene: 3. CDR3 coding DNA: TGCGCCAGCAGCTTAAGCGGGAGGGTGAATGAGCAGTTCTTC. Protein product: CASSLSGRVNEQFF.

This chain links TRBV18 with TRBJ1-1, with 10 bases that match TRBD1. V was pared by 4 bases and J by 4 bases, with 9 bases of the junction left unmatched. The CDR3 is 16 residues long. Germline CDR1 KGHSH, CDR2 LQKENI. CDR3 amino acids: CASSQGTGEGGTEAFF. CDR3 bases: TGTGCCAGCTCACAAGGGACAGGGGAAGGAGGCACTGAAGCTTTCTTT.

The chain is built from TRBV7-9 and TRBJ1-6; tentative D call: TRBD1 (6 bases). Looked up from germline, CDR1 is SEHNR and CDR2 is FQNEAQ (reference sequence). This CDR3 comprises 15 residues. The V gene lost 7 bases and the J gene lost 8 bases, with 18 bases spanning the gap. In nucleotides, the CDR3 is TGTGCCAGCACCCGGGACGGACAGAGAGATTCACCCCTCCACTTT. Translation: CASTRDGQRDSPLHF.

In its sample, this clone was seen once. The CDR3 bases are TGTGCCAGCTCCCGTTTGCTGGACACCGGGGAGCTGTTTTTT. It codes for CASSRLLDTGELFF. This chain links TRBV18 with TRBJ2-2, with D unclear. Germline loops: CDR1 KGHSH, CDR2 LQKENI. The CDR3 contains 14 residues. V dropped 6 bases and J dropped 3 bases, with 11 bases sitting between them.

V is TRBV7-8 and J is TRBJ2-1, with 8 bases lining up with TRBD1. The length of the CDR3 is 13 residues. V dropped 5 bases and J dropped 8; count of bases not matched to a gene: 5. CDR1 and CDR2 from the germline V gene are SGHVS and FQNEAQ. The CDR3 DNA sequence: TGTGCCAGCAGCCGGGACAGGTTCGATGAGCAGTTCTTC. Its protein is CASSRDRFDEQFF.

V gene TRBV3-1 (or the pseudogene TRBV3-2) combines with J gene TRBJ1-2, with TRBD1 matching over 7 bases. V trimming: 1 base; J trimming: 6 bases; junction bases outside the gene matches: 8. The CDR3 runs 15 residues. Germline assignment: CDR1 LGHDT and CDR2 YNNKEL (reference sequence). The CDR3: CASSQGYQQGNGYTF. As DNA, the CDR3 is TGTGCCAGCAGCCAAGGGTACCAACAGGGGAATGGCTACACCTTC.